What follows are 7 T cell receptor beta chains derived from one specimen sequenced in a study of blood T cell repertoires in COVID-19 (TCRdb year 2020). The receptor library was made with the immunoSEQ multiplex PCR assay. TCRdb re-hosts the immuneACCESS table, in-frame sequences only. Its copies lack some clones; in the studies checked, an unresolved V gene accounts for under half of them, and the cause for the rest is not known. The sample data list 250,000 to 300,000 clones, and around 80% of these were observed just once. In total, the top ten clones hold approximately 6% of the sample. Sequencing used peripheral blood. The receptor source for this set is a man older than 75 with acute or convalescent COVID-19.

The chain combines TRBV5-6 with TRBJ2-6, with 8 bases fitting TRBD1. Per germline, CDR1 SGHDT and CDR2 YYEEEE. Trimming took 0 bases from V and 0 from J; bases not matched to a gene: 5. This CDR3 is built from 18 residues. The CDR3 is CASSLVGTGVSGANVLTF. DNA of the CDR3: TGTGCCAGCAGCTTGGTTGGGACAGGAGTCTCTGGGGCCAACGTCCTGACTTTC.

The chain recombines TRBV11-3 with TRBJ2-5; possibly TRBD2 for D (5 bases). This CDR3 has 15 amino acids. In germline, CDR1 is SGHNT, CDR2 YENEEA. The V and J ends lost 4 bases and 4 bases respectively, with 16 bases between them. In nucleotides, the CDR3 is TGTGCCAGCAGCTCCGCCTACGGAGGAATAGAGACCCAGTACTTC. This gives the protein CASSSAYGGIETQYF.

The chain employs TRBV28 and TRBJ2-7; D gene ambiguous. CDR1 MDHEN and CDR2 SYDVKM come from the germline V gene. CDR3 length: 13 amino acids. Trimming left V 2 bases short and J 2 bases short, with 7 bases between. The CDR3 coding sequence is TGTGCCAGCAGTTTAAACACAGCCTACGAGCAGTACTTC. This codes for CASSLNTAYEQYF.

In its sample, this clone was seen once. The V and J genes are TRBV29-1 and TRBJ1-2; a weak D match, TRBD1 (5 bases). This CDR3 contains 13 residues. CDR1 SQVTM and CDR2 ANQGSEA come from the germline V gene. V lost 7 bases and J 1 base, leaving 13 bases between the germline ends. CDR3 nucleotides: TGCAGCGCCGAAGGGGAGGGTAACTATGGCTACACCTTC. The encoded protein is CSAEGEGNYGYTF.

The rearrangement joins TRBV25-1 to TRBJ1-1; D uncertain. The V end was cut by 6 bases, the J end by 4 bases, with 12 bases between. Germline V gene sequence: CDR1 MGHDK, CDR2 SYGVNS. The CDR3 runs 13 residues. CDR3 amino acids: CASRGRSGTEAFF. CDR3 nucleotides: TGTGCCAGCAGAGGAAGGTCGGGCACTGAAGCTTTCTTT.

The CDR3 DNA reads as TGTGCCAGTTTGAAGACTAGCGAATACACAGATACGCAGTATTTT. As protein: CASLKTSEYTDTQYF. The chain carries TRBV28 and TRBJ2-3; 8 bases match TRBD2. Trimming took 9 bases from V and 2 from J; bases not matched to a gene: 10. CDR3 length: 15 amino acids. Germline values: CDR1 MDHEN, CDR2 SYDVKM.

This clone appeared a single time. The chain combines TRBV5-6 with TRBJ2-7; 8 bases agree with TRBD1. Germline CDR1 and CDR2: SGHDT and YYEEEE. CDR3 length: 16 amino acids. The J segment lost 0 bases and the V segment lost 4 bases, leaving 9 bases of the junction unmatched. CDR3 residues: CASSITPGQDSYEQYF. CDR3 in DNA: TGTGCCAGCAGCATTACACCGGGACAGGACTCCTACGAGCAGTACTTC.